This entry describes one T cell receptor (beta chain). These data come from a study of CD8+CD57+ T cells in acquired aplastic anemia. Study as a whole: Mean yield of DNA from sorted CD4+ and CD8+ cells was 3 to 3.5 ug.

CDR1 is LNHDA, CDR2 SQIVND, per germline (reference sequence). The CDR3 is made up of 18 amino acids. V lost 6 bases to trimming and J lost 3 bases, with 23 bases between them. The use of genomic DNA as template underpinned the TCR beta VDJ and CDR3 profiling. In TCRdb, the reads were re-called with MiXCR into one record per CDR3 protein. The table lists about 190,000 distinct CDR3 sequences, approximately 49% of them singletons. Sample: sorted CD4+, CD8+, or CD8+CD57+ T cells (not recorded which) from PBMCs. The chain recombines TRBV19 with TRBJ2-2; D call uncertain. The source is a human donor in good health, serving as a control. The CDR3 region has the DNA TGTGCCAGTAGCGCTTCACCCGGCGCAGATGGCTACACCGGGGAGCTGTTTTTT. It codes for CASSASPGADGYTGELFF.